This T cell receptor (beta chain) is drawn from a study of tumor and adjacent non-tumor tissue in lung cancer. Study context: Aged roughly 31 to 80 years, patients included 10 men and 4 to 6 women with stage I to III disease. Each sample yielded around 4 million productive TCRbeta reads on average.

The template was RNA from unsorted bulk tissue. General observations from the study: Significantly higher TCR diversity was found in tumor than normal lung.

For this clonotype: Its antigen is unidentified. A junction boundary mismatches the germline segment, possibly from a read error.

Germline assignment: CDR1 SGHAT and CDR2 FQNNGV. This CDR3 has 16 residues. A modified ARM-PCR protocol with three rounds of nested PCR amplified TCRbeta. TCRdb reprocessed the multiplex PCR reads via MiXCR and lists one record per CDR3 protein. The sample holds tens of thousands of distinct CDR3 sequences, 60% seen once. The sequenced sample was lung tumor tissue. The TCR originated in a man between 45 and 60 years old with non-small cell lung cancer. V and J are TRBV11-2 and TRBJ2-3; D might be TRBD1 or TRBD2, each matching 6 bases. The CDR3 sequence: CTSSLGGLSSTGTQYF. In DNA form, the CDR3 reads TGTACCAGCAGCTTAGGGGGGTTATCTAGCACAGGTACGCAATATTTT.